These 4 T cell receptor beta chains were all obtained from the same sample, sequenced in a study of Ad26.COV2.S vaccination and SARS-CoV-2 variants (dated by TCRdb to the early 2020s). Library creation used the immunoSEQ multiplex PCR assay. TCRdb stores this immuneACCESS table with in-frame sequences only. Part of the clones is absent; in the studies checked, under half of the shortfall reflects unresolved V genes, and no reason is known for the rest. For this sample the table gives roughly 350,000 clones, of which roughly 91% were detected only once. The ten largest clones capture about 3.5% of the sample. Sample treatment or condition, as interpreted from the label and publication: roughly 19 received Ad26.COV2.S at low or high dose, single or two shots; about 5 received placebo; per-sample allocation not given. Repertoires of vaccine and placebo recipients were sequenced from samples collected on day 63 after the first injection.

Sequencing used peripheral blood, obtained in a trial of Ad26.COV2.S vaccine versus placebo. All receptors come from a person aged 18-65 years who received the Ad26.COV2.S COVID-19 vaccine or a placebo.

V gene TRBV9 combines with J gene TRBJ1-1, with 9 bases identical to TRBD1. The junction had 3 bases not matched to a gene; V was cut back by 3 bases and J by 3 bases. CDR3 length: 14 amino acids. Germline V gene lookup returns CDR1 SGDLS and CDR2 YYNGEE. The CDR3 DNA sequence: TGTGCCAGCAGCGATCGACAGGGGGACACTGAAGCTTTCTTT. Protein product: CASSDRQGDTEAFF.

This clone was counted a single time. The chain joins TRBV10-3 to TRBJ1-1; 7 bases line up with TRBD1. Per germline, CDR1 ENHRY and CDR2 SYGVKD. With 6 bases clipped from V and 0 bases from J, the junction kept 4 bases outside the gene matches. The CDR3 covers 14 residues. The CDR3 bases are TGTGCCATCAGGGGGACAGAGCTGAACACTGAAGCTTTCTTT. Amino acid sequence: CAIRGTELNTEAFF.

The V call is TRBV6-1, the J call TRBJ2-6; D perhaps matches TRBD2 (6 bases). The V gene lost 2 bases and the J gene lost 2 bases, with 13 bases spanning the gap. This CDR3 is built from 17 residues. The germline gives CDR1 MNHNS, CDR2 SASEGT. The CDR3 nucleotides read TGTGCCAGCAGTGAATATCGTTCGGGAGCTGGGGCCAACGTCCTGACTTTC. This codes for CASSEYRSGAGANVLTF.

This clone was found a few times. J is TRBJ1-1 and V is TRBV5-1; 9 bases map to TRBD1. The CDR3 covers 17 residues. V dropped 4 bases and J dropped 0; count of bases not matched to a gene: 10. Germline V CDR1 and CDR2: SGHRS, YFSETQ. The CDR3 reads CASSPGQGRSLNTEAFF. The CDR3 DNA is TGCGCCAGCAGCCCCGGACAGGGGAGATCTCTGAACACTGAAGCTTTCTTT. The full variable domain, completed using reference TRBV5-1 and TRBJ1-1, is KAGVTQTPRYLIKTRGQQVTLSCSPISGHRSVSWYQQTPGQGLQFLFEYFSETQRNKGNFPGRFSGRQFSNSRSEMNVSTLELGDSALYLCASSPGQGRSLNTEAFFGQGTRLTVV.